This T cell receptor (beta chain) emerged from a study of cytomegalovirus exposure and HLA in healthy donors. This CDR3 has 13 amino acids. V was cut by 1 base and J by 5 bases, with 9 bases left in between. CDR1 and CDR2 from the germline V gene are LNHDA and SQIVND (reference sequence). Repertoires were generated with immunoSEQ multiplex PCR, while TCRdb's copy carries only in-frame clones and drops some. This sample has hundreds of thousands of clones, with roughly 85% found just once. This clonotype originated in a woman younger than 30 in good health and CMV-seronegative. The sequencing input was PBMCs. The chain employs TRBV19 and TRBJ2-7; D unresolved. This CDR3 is CASSIVRGHEQYF. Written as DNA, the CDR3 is TGTGCCAGTAGTATAGTACGAGGTCACGAGCAGTACTTC.